This TCR beta chain was captured in a study of post-analysis software for immune sequencing data. Overall study context: Secondary progressive, relapsing-remitting and progressive-relapsing multiple sclerosis were among the included disease courses. Study-level findings and limits: Elevated frequency relative to controls characterized 4 or 5 TRBV segments in patients, TRBV5-6, TRBV5-1 and TRBV20-1 among them.

About this clonotype itself: The target antigen is unknown.

Germline CDR1 is MNHEY and CDR2 is SVGEGT. CDR3 size: 13 residues. V dropped 5 bases and J dropped 6 bases, with 14 bases sitting between them. cDNA libraries of TCR beta carried unique molecular identifiers. TCRdb independently ran MiXCR on the PCR reads; one entry per CDR3 protein. Here the sample spans 600,000 to 700,000 distinct CDR3 sequences, approximately 60% being singletons. The chain links TRBV6-2 or TRBV6-3 to TRBJ2-7, with D unresolved. The TCR originated in a girl aged 2 to 10 with multiple sclerosis. Sample: blood. CDR3 DNA sequence: TGTGCCAGCAGTGAGAATTACGGGCTCGAGCAGTACTTC. Translation: CASSENYGLEQYF.